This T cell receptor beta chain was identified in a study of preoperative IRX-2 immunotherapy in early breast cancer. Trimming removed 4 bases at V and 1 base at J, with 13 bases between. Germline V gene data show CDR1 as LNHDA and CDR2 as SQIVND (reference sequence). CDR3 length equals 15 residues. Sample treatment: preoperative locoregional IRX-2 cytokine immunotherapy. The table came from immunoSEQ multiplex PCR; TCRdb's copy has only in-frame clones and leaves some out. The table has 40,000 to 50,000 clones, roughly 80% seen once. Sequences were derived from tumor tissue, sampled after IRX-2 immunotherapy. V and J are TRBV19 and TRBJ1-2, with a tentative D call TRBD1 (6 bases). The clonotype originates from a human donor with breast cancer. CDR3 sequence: CASSTQDSLNYGYTF. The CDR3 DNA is TGTGCCAGTAGTACTCAGGACAGCCTTAACTATGGCTACACCTTC.